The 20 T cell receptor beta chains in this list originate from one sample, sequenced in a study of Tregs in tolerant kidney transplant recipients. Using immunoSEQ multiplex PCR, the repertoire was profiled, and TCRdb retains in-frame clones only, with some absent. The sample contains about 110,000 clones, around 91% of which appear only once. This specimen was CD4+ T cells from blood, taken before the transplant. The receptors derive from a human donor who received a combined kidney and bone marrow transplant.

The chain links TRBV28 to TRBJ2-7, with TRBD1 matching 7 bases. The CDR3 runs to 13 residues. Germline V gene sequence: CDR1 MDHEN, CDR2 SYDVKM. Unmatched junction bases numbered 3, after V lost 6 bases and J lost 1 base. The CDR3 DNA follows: TGTGCCAGCAGCGAACAGGGGTCCTACGAGCAGTACTTC. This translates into CASSEQGSYEQYF.

The CDR3 nucleotides are TGTGCCAGCAGCTTAGTGGGCAGGGTCGGTGAAAAACTGTTTTTT. This encodes CASSLVGRVGEKLFF. The rearrangement uses TRBV7-9 and TRBJ1-4; weak D call: TRBD1 (5 bases). The CDR3 consists of 15 residues. Per germline, CDR1 SEHNR and CDR2 FQNEAQ (reference sequence). The V end lost 1 base, the J end lost 7 bases, and 13 bases lay between the germline ends.

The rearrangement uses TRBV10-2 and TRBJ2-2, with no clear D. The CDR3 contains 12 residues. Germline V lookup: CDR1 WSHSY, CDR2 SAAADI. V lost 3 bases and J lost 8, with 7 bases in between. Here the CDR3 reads CASSDSPGELFF. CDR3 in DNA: TGCGCCAGCAGTGATAGTCCGGGGGAGCTGTTTTTT.

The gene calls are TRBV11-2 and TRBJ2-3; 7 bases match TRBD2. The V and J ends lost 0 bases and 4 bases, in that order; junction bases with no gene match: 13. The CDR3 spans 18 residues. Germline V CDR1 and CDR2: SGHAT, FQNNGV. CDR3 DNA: TGTGCCAGCAGCTTAGACCTCAATCCAGCGGGACGGGCAGATACGCAGTATTTT. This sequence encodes CASSLDLNPAGRADTQYF. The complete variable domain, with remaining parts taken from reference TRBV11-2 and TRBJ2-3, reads EAGVAQSPRYKIIEKRQSVAFWCNPISGHATLYWYQQILGQGPKLLIQFQNNGVVDDSQLPKDRFSAERLKGVDSTLKIQPAKLEDSAVYLCASSLDLNPAGRADTQYFGPGTRLTVL.

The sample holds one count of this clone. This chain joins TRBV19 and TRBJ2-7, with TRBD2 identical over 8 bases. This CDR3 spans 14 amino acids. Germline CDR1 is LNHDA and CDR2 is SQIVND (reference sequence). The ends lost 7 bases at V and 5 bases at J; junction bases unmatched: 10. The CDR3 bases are TGTGCCAGTACCGATCGGAGCGGGAGCAACGAGCAGTACTTC. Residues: CASTDRSGSNEQYF.

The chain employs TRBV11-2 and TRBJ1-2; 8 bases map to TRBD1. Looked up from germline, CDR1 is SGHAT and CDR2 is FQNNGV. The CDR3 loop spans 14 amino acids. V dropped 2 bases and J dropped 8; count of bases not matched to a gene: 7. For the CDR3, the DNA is TGTGCCAGCAGCTTACAGGGGGCATTTCGGGGCTACACCTTC. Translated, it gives CASSLQGAFRGYTF.

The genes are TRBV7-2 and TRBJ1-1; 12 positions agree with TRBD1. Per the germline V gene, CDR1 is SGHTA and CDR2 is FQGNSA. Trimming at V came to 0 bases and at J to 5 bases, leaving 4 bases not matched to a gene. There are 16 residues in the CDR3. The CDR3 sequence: CASSLAGTGGFTEAFF. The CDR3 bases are TGTGCCAGCAGCTTAGCGGGGACAGGGGGCTTTACTGAAGCTTTCTTT.

The CDR3 DNA follows: TGTGCCAGCAGTGAAATAGCGGGGGTTTCCTACGAGCAGTACTTC. This encodes CASSEIAGVSYEQYF. This chain links TRBV6-1 with TRBJ2-7, with TRBD2 identical over 9 bases. The CDR3 runs 15 residues. V dropped 2 bases and J dropped 1; count of bases not matched to a gene: 3. The germline V gene has CDR1 MNHNS and CDR2 SASEGT.

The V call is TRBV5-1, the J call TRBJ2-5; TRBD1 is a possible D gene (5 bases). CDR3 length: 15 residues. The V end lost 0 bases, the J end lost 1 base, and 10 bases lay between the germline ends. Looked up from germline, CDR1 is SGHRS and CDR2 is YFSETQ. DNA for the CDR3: TGCGCCAGCAGCTTGGAACCAGGGCCCCAAGAGACCCAGTACTTC. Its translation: CASSLEPGPQETQYF.

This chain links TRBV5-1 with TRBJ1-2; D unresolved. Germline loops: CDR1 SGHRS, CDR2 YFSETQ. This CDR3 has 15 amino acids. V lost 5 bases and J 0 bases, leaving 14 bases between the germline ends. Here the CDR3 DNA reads TGCGCCAGCAGTCCCCTGCCGGGAACTAACTATGGCTACACCTTC. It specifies CASSPLPGTNYGYTF.

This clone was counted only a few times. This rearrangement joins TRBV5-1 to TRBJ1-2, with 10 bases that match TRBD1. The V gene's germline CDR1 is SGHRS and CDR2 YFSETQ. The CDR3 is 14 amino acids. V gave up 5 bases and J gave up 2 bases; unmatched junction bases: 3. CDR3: CASRGQGQNYGYTF. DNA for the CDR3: TGCGCCAGCAGGGGACAGGGGCAAAACTATGGCTACACCTTC.

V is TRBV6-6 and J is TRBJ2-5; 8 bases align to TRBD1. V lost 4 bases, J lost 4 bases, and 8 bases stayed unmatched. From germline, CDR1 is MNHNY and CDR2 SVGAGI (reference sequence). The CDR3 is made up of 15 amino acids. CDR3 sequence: CASSSPTRGRETQYF. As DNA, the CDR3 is TGTGCCAGCAGTTCCCCCACCAGGGGGCGAGAGACCCAGTACTTC.

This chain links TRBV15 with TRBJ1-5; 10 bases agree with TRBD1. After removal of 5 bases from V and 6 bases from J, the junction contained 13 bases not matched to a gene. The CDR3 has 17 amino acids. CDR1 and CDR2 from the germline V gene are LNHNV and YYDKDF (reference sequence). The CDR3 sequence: CATSFRPGQGLGQPQHF. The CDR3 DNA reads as TGTGCCACCAGCTTTCGCCCGGGACAGGGGTTAGGTCAGCCCCAGCATTTT. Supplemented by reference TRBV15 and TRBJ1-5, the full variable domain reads DAMVIQNPRYQVTQFGKPVTLSCSQTLNHNVMYWYQQKSSQAPKLLFHYYDKDFNNEADTPDNFQSRRPNTSFCFLDIRSPGLGDTAMYLCATSFRPGQGLGQPQHFGDGTRLSIL.

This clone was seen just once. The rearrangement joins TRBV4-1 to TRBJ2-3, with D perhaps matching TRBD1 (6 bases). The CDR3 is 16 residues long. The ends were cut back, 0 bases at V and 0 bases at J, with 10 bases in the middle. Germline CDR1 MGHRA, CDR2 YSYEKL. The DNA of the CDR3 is TGCGCCAGCAGCCAAGATGAGGGGGTGAGCACAGATACGCAGTATTTT. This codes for CASSQDEGVSTDTQYF.

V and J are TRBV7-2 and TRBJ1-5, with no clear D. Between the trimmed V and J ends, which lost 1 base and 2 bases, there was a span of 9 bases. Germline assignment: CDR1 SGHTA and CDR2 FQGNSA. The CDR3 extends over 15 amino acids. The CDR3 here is CASSLVQTRNQPQHF. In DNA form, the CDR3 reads TGTGCCAGCAGCTTAGTACAGACCCGCAATCAGCCCCAGCATTTT.

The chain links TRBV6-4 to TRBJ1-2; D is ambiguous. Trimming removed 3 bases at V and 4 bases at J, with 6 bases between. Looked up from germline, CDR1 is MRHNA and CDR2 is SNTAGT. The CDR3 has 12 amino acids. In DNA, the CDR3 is TGTGCCAGCAGTGAACACAGCTATGGCTACACCTTC. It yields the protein CASSEHSYGYTF.

In DNA form, the CDR3 reads TGTGCCTGGGCGTTGACGAGGACACCTCTTAATGAGCAGTTCTTC. Translating it yields CAWALTRTPLNEQFF. The gene calls are TRBV30 and TRBJ2-1, with D possibly TRBD1 on 5 matching bases. The V gene lost 5 bases and the J gene lost 7 bases, with 21 bases spanning the gap. This CDR3 region has 15 residues. CDR1 is GTSNPN, CDR2 SVGIG, per germline (reference sequence).

The CDR3 DNA sequence: TGCAGCGTGGGAGAGGCCGGCTTTTCCACAGATACGCAGTATTTT. This gives the protein CSVGEAGFSTDTQYF. The J gene is TRBJ2-3, the V gene TRBV29-1, with TRBD2 as a possible D gene (5 bases). The CDR3 length is 15 residues. The ends were cut back, 6 bases at V and 2 bases at J, with 18 bases in the middle. From germline, CDR1 is SQVTM and CDR2 ANQGSEA.

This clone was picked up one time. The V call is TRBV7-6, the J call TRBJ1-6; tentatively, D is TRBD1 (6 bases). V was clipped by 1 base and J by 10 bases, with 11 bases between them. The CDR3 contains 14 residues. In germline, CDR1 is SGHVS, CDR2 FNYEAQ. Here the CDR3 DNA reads TGTGCCAGCAGCTTAGTACAGGGCGGCTCACCCCTCCACTTT. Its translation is CASSLVQGGSPLHF.

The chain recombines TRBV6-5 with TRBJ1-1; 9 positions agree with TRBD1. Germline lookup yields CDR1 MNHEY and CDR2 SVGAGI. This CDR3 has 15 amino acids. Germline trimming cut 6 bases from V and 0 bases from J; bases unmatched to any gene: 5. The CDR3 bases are TGTGCCAGCAGGAGGACAGGGGCCTTGAACACTGAAGCTTTCTTT. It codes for CASRRTGALNTEAFF.